This T cell receptor beta chain originates from a study of cytomegalovirus exposure and HLA in healthy donors (dated by TCRdb to about 2017). In terms of the full investigation: An earlier analysis of under 600 of the donors reported 250 to 300 Gb of sequence data and 117 million unique TCR beta sequences from some 180 million T cells. The study used immunosequencing to profile the T cell repertoires of about 670 subjects and linked those repertoires to cytomegalovirus serostatus. Typing coverage differed by locus: A, B, C, DRB1 and DQB1 were typed in roughly 629-640 donors, DQA1 in roughly 510, DPA1 in around 600, and DPB1 in 472. The aim of the study was to test whether cataloging public T cell receptors could identify signatures of past pathogen exposure. In a later analysis, previously published TCR beta repertoires from more than 500 donors were re-analyzed and high-resolution HLA genotyping was added so that TCR occurrence patterns could be studied. Genome-wide SNP genotypes for about 60% of the 666 donors were used in a later genetic analysis, which treated that subset as a discovery cohort. All discovery cohort repertoires had been generated on a single sequencing platform. Both class I and class II loci were covered by HLA typing, at four-digit resolution. An earlier analysis of approximately 500 of the donors applied high-throughput TCR beta sequencing to assess whether each TCR beta V gene segment acted as functional or pseudogenic. High-throughput TCR immunosequencing, statistical association of individual TCRs with disease status, and machine learning were combined to predict cytomegalovirus infection status. Among a few hundred genotyped donors of the cohort, an average of approximately 230,000 unique TCR beta nucleotide sequences were sequenced per donor, 15% to 20% of them non-productive. In addition to the first cohort of approximately 650 subjects, a separate validation cohort of over 90 different subjects was used. Approximately 300 gigabases of sequencing data and approximately 85 million unique TCR sequences were included in an early release covering several hundred HLA-typed donors. Five DR-DQ haplotypes were handled as single units for association and clustering, since linkage in the cohort was strong. Of the approximately 400 genotyped donors, more than 75% were placed in the genetic ancestry cluster associated with self-reported Caucasian donors. Donor age, sex, ethnicity and CMV serostatus were collected together with the repertoire data. The later analysis used no new phenotypic data to find candidate immune exposures, relying instead on TCR beta sequences and their occurrence across donors.

Library prep was done by the immunoSEQ multiplex PCR assay. For the multiplex PCR, a mixture combining 60 forward primers for TCR Vbeta segments and 13 reverse primers for TCR Jbeta segments was used. The CDR3 region of rearranged TCR beta genes was amplified from genomic DNA with a multiplex PCR assay. The Illumina HiSeq System was used to sequence the amplified TCR beta libraries as 87-base-pair reads. Per the original workflow: A later analysis tallied around 80 million unique TCR beta chains across the 660 or so repertoires, and around 9.9 million of those chains were shared by two or more donors. A nearest-neighbor algorithm error-corrected the raw reads and collapsed the reads into unique sequences, merging closely related sequences to remove PCR and sequencing errors. CDR3 sequences were aligned to IMGT reference sequences to assign V, D and J gene segments. For a sequence to be retained, a match of at least six nucleotides was required to both a V gene segment and a J gene segment. A rearrangement counted as productive if the CDR3 had no stop codons and remained in frame with V and J, and every other rearrangement counted as non-productive. Following IMGT convention, CDR3 was defined as the stretch from the second conserved V-encoded cysteine up to the conserved J-encoded phenylalanine. In an earlier analysis of more than 550 of the donors, sequences lacking an unambiguous match to a single V gene segment were excluded. An earlier analysis of about 590 of the donors classified V segments as functional when productive rearrangements were above 56.7% and as segregating when the standard deviation between donors was above 5%. A statistical classification framework was built for diagnosing cytomegalovirus status from the catalog of TCR beta chain sequences. A later analysis assigned V and J genes by comparing TCR nucleotide sequences with IMGT/GENE-DB human TR gene sequences. Using the TCRdist pipeline, a later analysis assigned CDR3 sequences along with most-parsimonious VDJ recombination scenarios. A later analysis defined each TCR beta chain by its CDR3 amino acid sequence plus V-gene family, and excluded reads lacking a unique V-gene family. In a later analysis, a few hundred highly shared, low-generation-probability nucleotide sequences were removed to address suspected cross-contamination and a sequencing artifact. For each public chain, a later analysis derived a clonal expansion index from normalized ranks of inferred template counts within each repertoire. In a later analysis, generation probabilities were computed using a VDJ recombination model fitted to out-of-frame rearrangements, and the results were checked against IGoR. A later analysis scored TCR-TCR, TCR-HLA and TCR-CMV co-occurrence with hypergeometric tests, applying a repertoire-size bias correction to TCR pairs. A later analysis estimated false discovery rates by permuting HLA or CMV assignments 20 times. A later analysis grouped co-occurring TCRs with DBSCAN, adding TCRdist sequence similarity when clustering within HLA-allele-positive subsets. For co-occurrence clustering, repertoires with fewer than 30,000 or more than 120,000 public chains were excluded, along with a handful of repertoires with anomalous nucleotide sharing. TCRdb re-hosts the immuneACCESS table, in-frame sequences only. Its copies lack some clones; in the studies checked, an unresolved V gene accounts for under half of them, and the cause for the rest is not known. Clone size and the V and J calls come from that table; the DNA yielded D and trimming. The sample profile shows under 200,000 clones; roughly 12% of them were found once. The ten top clones hold over 6.5% of the sample.

Study-level results and caveats: The only immune exposure information available for the cohort was CMV serostatus. A later genetic analysis reported fewer N-insertions in productive TCRs among donors in an Asian-associated ancestry cluster than the roughly 620-donor mean. In a later analysis, TCR association rates were found to vary across HLA loci, with the most associated TCRs seen for DRB1 alleles and the fewest for HLA-C alleles. The presence/absence analyses assumed that sequencing depth was roughly uniform across donors, and that assumption may not be true. A further reported finding was that TCR beta sequences accurately predicted the HLA-A and HLA-B alleles for most subjects in the first cohort. HLA typing was unavailable for some donors at each locus, so association tests used only the typed subset. Most CMV-associated TCR beta chains appeared to be HLA-restricted in a later analysis, and the HLA associations seemed to be driven largely by CMV exposure. At a false discovery rate of 0.05, a later analysis linked about 16,000 TCR beta sequences to specific HLA alleles. An earlier analysis of roughly 570 of the donors showed that most TCR beta V segments appeared in productive rearrangements either about 87% or about 30% of the time, which broadly matched IMGT annotations. Some IMGT-functional V segments, including TRBV6-2 and TRBV6-3, could not be told apart with the 87-base-pair reads, so those segments were excluded. Assigning TCR associations to individual alleles was difficult when HLA alleles, especially DR and DQ, strongly co-occurred. A later analysis reported that several top co-occurrence clusters appeared linked to parvovirus B19, influenza, CMV and Epstein-Barr virus. The classifier was reported to diagnose cytomegalovirus status with high specificity and sensitivity in both the original and validation cohorts. A later analysis found that HLA-associated TCR beta chains were more clonally expanded and had lower generation probabilities than equally common non-associated chains. A cluster of highly shared sequence variants was judged likely to represent a technical artifact of the sequencing pipeline. In vitro tests confirmed that three of the cytomegalovirus-associated TCR beta chains recognize cytomegalovirus antigens. Correlated functional status among segregating V segments might be attributable to linkage disequilibrium, but an unknown experimental factor could not be ruled out. The earlier analysis of 587 of the donors excluded over 15 rarely observed V segments, including chromosome 9 orphons, because counts were too low. According to the authors, the approach could potentially be generalized to other disease states and immunological phenotypes. In the study, approximately 160 TCR beta chains were listed as associated with cytomegalovirus. This cohort had only TCR beta chains sequenced, and the lack of alpha or paired-chain data limited which features could be detected. Most TCR sequences were seen in very few donors, while some public TCRs were found in many individuals. An association between a missense DCLRE1C variant and V-gene and J-gene trimming of TCR beta chains was found in a later genetic analysis and replicated in an independent cohort.

In total, about 650 healthy bone marrow donors made up the cohort. At the time of sampling, every cohort member was nominally healthy, though immune exposures that went unrecorded were likely present. The donor tested CMV seropositive, placing the donor among the 289 seropositive members of the cohort. Every donor gave a peripheral blood sample, and the peripheral blood mononuclear cells from that sample were used for TCR beta sequencing. Genomic DNA was extracted from the blood cell samples with the Qiagen DNeasy Blood Extraction Kit. This clone was counted a few times. Its recognized antigen is unknown. No base-level quality is on record; no much larger clone is a single base apart. CDR3 length: 15 amino acids, cysteine to phenylalanine. Only the CDR3 portion is preserved as DNA: 45 bases, with reading frame beginning at the first base. CDR1 and CDR2, per the germline V gene, are MNHEY and SVGAGI. Ends trimmed: V by 2 bases, J by 12 bases; bases unmatched to a gene: 15.

The chain is made from TRBV6-5 and TRBJ1-1; a stretch of 7 junction bases matches TRBD1. Sequencing was carried out using PBMCs. The sequence was collected from a man aged 50 or older in good health and CMV-seropositive. The base sequence is TGTGCCAGCAGTTACCCTTCGACAGGGTCGGTTGTGACTTTCTTT. The resulting protein is CASSYPSTGSVVTFF.